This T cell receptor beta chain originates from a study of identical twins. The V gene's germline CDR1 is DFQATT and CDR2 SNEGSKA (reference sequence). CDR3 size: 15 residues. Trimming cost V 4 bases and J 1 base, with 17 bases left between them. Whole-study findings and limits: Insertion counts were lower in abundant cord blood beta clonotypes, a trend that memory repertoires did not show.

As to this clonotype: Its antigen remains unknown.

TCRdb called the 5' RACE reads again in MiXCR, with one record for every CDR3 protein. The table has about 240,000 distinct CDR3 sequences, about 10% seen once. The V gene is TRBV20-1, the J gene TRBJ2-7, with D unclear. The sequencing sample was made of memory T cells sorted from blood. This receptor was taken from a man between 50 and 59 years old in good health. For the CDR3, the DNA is TGCAGTGCTATCCGGAGACGGCGGAATTCCTACGAGCAGTACTTC. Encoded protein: CSAIRRRRNSYEQYF.